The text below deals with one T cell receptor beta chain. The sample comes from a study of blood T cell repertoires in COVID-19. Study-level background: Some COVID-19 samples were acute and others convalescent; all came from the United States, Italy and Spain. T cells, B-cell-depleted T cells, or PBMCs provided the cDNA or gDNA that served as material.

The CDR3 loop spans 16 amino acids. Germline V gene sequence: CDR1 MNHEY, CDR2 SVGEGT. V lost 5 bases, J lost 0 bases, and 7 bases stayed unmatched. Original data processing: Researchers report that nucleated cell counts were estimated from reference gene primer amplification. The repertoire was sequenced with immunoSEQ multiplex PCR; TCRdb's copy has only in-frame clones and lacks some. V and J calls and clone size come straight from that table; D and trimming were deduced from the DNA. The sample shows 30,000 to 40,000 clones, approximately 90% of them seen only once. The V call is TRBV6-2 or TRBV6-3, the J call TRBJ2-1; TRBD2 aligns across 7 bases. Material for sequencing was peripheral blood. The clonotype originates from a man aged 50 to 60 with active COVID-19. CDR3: CASSIMRGSSYNEQFF. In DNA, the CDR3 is TGTGCCAGCAGTATTATGCGGGGGAGCTCCTACAATGAGCAGTTCTTC.